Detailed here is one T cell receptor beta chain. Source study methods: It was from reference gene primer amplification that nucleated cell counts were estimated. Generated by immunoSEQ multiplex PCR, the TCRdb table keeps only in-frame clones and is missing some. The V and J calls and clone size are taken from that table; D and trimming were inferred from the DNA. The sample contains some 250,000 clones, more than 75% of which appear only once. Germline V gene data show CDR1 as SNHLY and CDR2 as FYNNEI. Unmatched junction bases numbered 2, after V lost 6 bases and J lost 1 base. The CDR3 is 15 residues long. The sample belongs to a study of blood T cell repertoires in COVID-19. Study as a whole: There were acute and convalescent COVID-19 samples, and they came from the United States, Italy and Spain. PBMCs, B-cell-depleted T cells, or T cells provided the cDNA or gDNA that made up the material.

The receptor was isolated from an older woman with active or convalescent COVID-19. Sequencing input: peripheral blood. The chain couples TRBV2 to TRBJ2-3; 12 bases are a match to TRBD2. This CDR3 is CASRASGGGTDTQYF. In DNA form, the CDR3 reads TGTGCCAGCAGGGCTAGCGGGGGGGGCACAGATACGCAGTATTTT.